The next 25 T cell receptor beta chains were all read from a single sample in a study of T cells in localized non-small cell lung cancer. Repertoires were generated with immunoSEQ multiplex PCR, while TCRdb's copy carries only in-frame clones and drops some. The table records around 53,000 clones, around three quarters of them present only once. Material: PBMCs, obtained before any cancer treatment. These TCRs come from a woman between 40 and 69 years old with stage II lung adenocarcinoma.

By sample fraction, this clone is medium-sized (0.01 to 0.1%). V and J are TRBV5-8 and TRBJ1-5; tentatively, D is TRBD1 (6 bases). CDR3 size: 12 residues. Germline-derived CDR1 and CDR2 are SGHTS and YDEGEE. Trimming cost V 2 bases and J 6 bases, with 6 bases left between them. The CDR3: CASSFRGQPQHF. CDR3 coding DNA: TGTGCCAGCAGCTTCAGGGGTCAGCCCCAGCATTTT.

Only a few counts were recorded for this clone. The chain joins TRBV30 to TRBJ1-5; D is unresolved. The germline V gene encodes CDR1 GTSNPN and CDR2 SVGIG (reference sequence). With 0 bases removed from V and 7 bases from J, the gap between germline ends came to 19 bases. The CDR3 runs 16 residues. Here the CDR3 DNA reads TGTGCCTGGAGTGTCAGTCTGAGGGATGGGCGGCAGCCCCAGCATTTT. Its translation: CAWSVSLRDGRQPQHF.

The chain links TRBV29-1 to TRBJ2-1; TRBD1 is a possible D gene (5 bases). This CDR3 has 14 residues. The germline V gene has CDR1 SQVTM and CDR2 ANQGSEA. Trimming shortened V by 4 bases and J by 4 bases, and 14 bases separated the two germline ends. The CDR3 here is CSVGKAQVYNEQFF. CDR3 nucleotides: TGCAGCGTTGGTAAGGCACAGGTTTACAATGAGCAGTTCTTC.

The chain couples TRBV19 to TRBJ1-4, with TRBD1 identical over 11 bases. Germline assignment: CDR1 LNHDA and CDR2 SQIVND (reference sequence). There are 14 residues in the CDR3. The junction had 2 bases not matched to a gene; V was cut back by 5 bases and J by 6 bases. CDR3 nucleotide sequence: TGTGCCAGTAGTCGGACAGGGGGCTATGAAAAACTGTTTTTT. Its translation: CASSRTGGYEKLFF.

V usage is TRBV15 and J usage is TRBJ2-5; D may be TRBD1 or TRBD2 (7 bases each). Germline assignment: CDR1 LNHNV and CDR2 YYDKDF (reference sequence). The CDR3 covers 15 residues. The V gene lost 3 bases and the J gene lost 2 bases, with 13 bases spanning the gap. The CDR3 bases are TGTGCCACCAGCAGGGGAGGGACAGAGCAAGAGACCCAGTACTTC. As protein: CATSRGGTEQETQYF.

The chain joins TRBV7-9 to TRBJ1-2, with 8 bases lining up with TRBD1. CDR3 size: 16 residues. Losses at the gene ends were 3 bases for V and 4 bases for J; bases not matched to a gene: 10. CDR1 and CDR2 from the germline V gene are SEHNR and FQNEAQ (reference sequence). DNA of the CDR3: TGTGCCAGCAGCTTGGGGACGGGACAGGACGCCTATGGCTACACCTTC. It encodes CASSLGTGQDAYGYTF.

The J gene is TRBJ1-5, the V gene TRBV2; 8 bases map to TRBD1. The CDR3 extends over 16 amino acids. The ends lost 5 bases at V and 5 bases at J; junction bases unmatched: 11. Germline assignment: CDR1 SNHLY and CDR2 FYNNEI. CDR3 in amino acids: CASSYNTDRGDQPQHF. The CDR3 bases are TGTGCCAGCAGTTATAATACCGACAGGGGCGATCAGCCCCAGCATTTT.

The genes are TRBV5-5 and TRBJ1-1, with D uncertain. The CDR3 runs 14 residues. Germline CDR1 SGHKS, CDR2 YYEKEE (reference sequence). The V end lost 2 bases, the J end lost 1 base, and 9 bases lay between the germline ends. The CDR3 bases are TGTGCCAGCAGCTTAAGGCTGCCGAACACTGAAGCTTTCTTT. The encoded protein is CASSLRLPNTEAFF.

The V call is TRBV28, the J call TRBJ2-5; TRBD1 agrees at 10 bases. The CDR3 has 15 amino acids. V gave up 6 bases and J gave up 4 bases; unmatched junction bases: 8. Germline V lookup: CDR1 MDHEN, CDR2 SYDVKM. The CDR3 DNA reads TGTGCCAGCAGAAGACAGGGGGCGGTCCCAGAGACCCAGTACTTC. As protein: CASRRQGAVPETQYF.

This clone has just a few counts. This rearrangement joins TRBV27 to TRBJ1-6, with 8 positions matching TRBD1. Trimming at V came to 4 bases and at J to 10 bases, leaving 6 bases not matched to a gene. This CDR3 is 14 amino acids long. Germline V CDR1 and CDR2: MNHEY, SMNVEV (reference sequence). CDR3 residues: CASSWTGPASPLHF. CDR3 nucleotide sequence: TGTGCCAGCAGTTGGACAGGGCCGGCGTCACCCCTCCACTTT.

The V call is TRBV27, the J call TRBJ1-1; D not certain. Germline CDR1 MNHEY, CDR2 SMNVEV (reference sequence). V lost 3 bases and J lost 1, with 18 bases in between. The CDR3 runs 17 residues. The CDR3 region is CASSFGRGGKENTEAFF. As DNA, the CDR3 is TGTGCCAGCAGTTTCGGGCGGGGAGGGAAAGAGAACACTGAAGCTTTCTTT.

V and J are TRBV4-3 and TRBJ2-6; the D is unclear. The V gene's germline CDR1 is LGHNA and CDR2 YSLEER. Trimming removed 1 base at V and 0 bases at J, with 13 bases between. This CDR3 has 18 amino acids. The CDR3 here is CASSQGSQEFSGANVLTF. CDR3 bases: TGCGCCAGCAGCCAAGGATCGCAGGAATTCTCTGGGGCCAACGTCCTGACTTTC.

V and J are TRBV11-2 and TRBJ2-5; D call uncertain. Germline-derived CDR1 and CDR2 are SGHAT and FQNNGV. Trimming took 2 bases from V and 3 from J, leaving 10 bases between them. This CDR3 has 14 residues. CDR3 sequence (DNA): TGTGCCAGCAGCTTATCCTCCGTTAAAGAGACCCAGTACTTC. Its translation: CASSLSSVKETQYF. The full variable domain, in which reference TRBV11-2 and TRBJ2-5 provide the parts outside the CDR3, is EAGVAQSPRYKIIEKRQSVAFWCNPISGHATLYWYQQILGQGPKLLIQFQNNGVVDDSQLPKDRFSAERLKGVDSTLKIQPAKLEDSAVYLCASSLSSVKETQYFGPGTRLLVL.

This chain joins TRBV18 and TRBJ2-2; 9 nucleotides align to TRBD1. V lost 0 bases and J lost 4; bases outside the gene matches: 3. The CDR3 runs to 16 residues. Germline V gene sequence: CDR1 KGHSH, CDR2 LQKENI. DNA of the CDR3: TGTGCCAGCTCACCACCAGGGACAGGGCCCACCGGGGAGCTGTTTTTT. This codes for CASSPPGTGPTGELFF.

The sample holds a few counts of this clone. The V gene is TRBV7-2, the J gene TRBJ2-5, with TRBD1 matching 9 bases. Germline V gene data show CDR1 as SGHTA and CDR2 as FQGNSA. The CDR3 has 15 residues. V gave up 2 bases and J gave up 5 bases; unmatched junction bases: 6. CDR3 DNA: TGTGCCAGCAGCTTACACGACAGGGGGTTGGAGACCCAGTACTTC. It is translated as CASSLHDRGLETQYF.

The chain has TRBV5-4 and TRBJ2-3, with D perhaps TRBD2 (5 bases). V was trimmed by 3 bases and J by 0 bases, leaving 17 bases between them. Germline CDR1 and CDR2: SGHNT and YYREEE (reference sequence). This CDR3 contains 17 residues. The CDR3 region has the DNA TGTGCCAGCAGCTCCGCCAGCAGCGGAGCAAGCACAGATACGCAGTATTTT. Protein sequence: CASSSASSGASTDTQYF.

The chain recombines TRBV27 with TRBJ2-2, with 9 bases identical to TRBD1. V lost 3 bases, J lost 1 base, and 6 bases stayed unmatched. Germline CDR1 reads MNHEY; CDR2 reads SMNVEV (reference sequence). The CDR3 sequence is 17 residues long. Written as DNA, the CDR3 is TGTGCCAGCAGTTTGAGTGAGGGACAGGGGAACACCGGGGAGCTGTTTTTT. It encodes CASSLSEGQGNTGELFF.

The chain links TRBV2 to TRBJ1-4, with D maybe TRBD1 (6 bases). Germline V lookup: CDR1 SNHLY, CDR2 FYNNEI. The CDR3 contains 14 residues. Deletions cut 6 bases from V and 3 bases from J, with 11 bases between. The CDR3 sequence is CASSGQSSNEKLFF. CDR3 in DNA: TGTGCCAGCAGCGGACAGTCCTCTAATGAAAAACTGTTTTTT.

The chain combines TRBV5-1 with TRBJ1-1, with D possibly being TRBD1 (6 bases). The CDR3 runs 18 residues. Germline CDR1 is SGHRS and CDR2 is YFSETQ. V was clipped by 4 bases and J by 3 bases, with 25 bases between them. The CDR3 here is CASSHRYRGAAVDTEAFF. CDR3 DNA: TGCGCCAGCAGCCACCGGTACCGGGGGGCGGCCGTTGACACTGAAGCTTTCTTT. The whole variable domain, remainder taken from reference TRBV5-1 and TRBJ1-1, is KAGVTQTPRYLIKTRGQQVTLSCSPISGHRSVSWYQQTPGQGLQFLFEYFSETQRNKGNFPGRFSGRQFSNSRSEMNVSTLELGDSALYLCASSHRYRGAAVDTEAFFGQGTRLTVV.

This chain connects TRBV19 to TRBJ2-7; no reliable D call. There are 14 residues in the CDR3. V lost 1 base to trimming and J lost 0 bases, with 7 bases between them. Germline CDR1 reads LNHDA; CDR2 reads SQIVND (reference sequence). CDR3 loop: CASSIGASSYEQYF. The CDR3 bases are TGTGCCAGTAGTATAGGAGCGAGCTCCTACGAGCAGTACTTC.

This chain connects TRBV5-1 to TRBJ2-1, with unresolved D. Trimming cost V 6 bases and J 5 bases, with 21 bases left between them. CDR3 length: 16 amino acids. The V gene's germline CDR1 is SGHRS and CDR2 YFSETQ. The DNA of the CDR3 is TGCGCCAGCACCACATCCTCCTTCCTAGAGAACAATGAGCAGTTCTTC. Its protein is CASTTSSFLENNEQFF.

The CDR3 coding sequence is TGTGCCAGCAGCTTACAACAGGGGCTAAACATTCAGTACTTC. It specifies CASSLQQGLNIQYF. The V and J genes are TRBV11-2 and TRBJ2-4; 7 bases map to TRBD1. Germline CDR1 reads SGHAT; CDR2 reads FQNNGV. J was trimmed by 6 bases and V by 2 bases; bases with no gene match: 4. This CDR3 comprises 14 residues.

In its sample, this clone was seen a few times. The chain couples TRBV5-4 to TRBJ2-3, with D possibly called TRBD1 or TRBD2 (6 bases each). The CDR3 covers 15 residues. In germline, CDR1 is SGHNT, CDR2 YYREEE (reference sequence). V lost 3 bases and J lost 4, with 15 bases in between. The CDR3 reads CASSYFGGTADTQYF. DNA for the CDR3: TGTGCCAGCAGCTACTTCGGGGGCACGGCAGATACGCAGTATTTT.

The J gene is TRBJ1-2, the V gene TRBV7-2, with D uncertain. Germline CDR1 is SGHTA and CDR2 is FQGNSA. V lost 6 bases, J lost 4 bases, and 15 bases lay in between. The CDR3 has 14 residues. The CDR3 sequence is CASSFQEAFYGYTF. CDR3 DNA sequence: TGTGCCAGCAGTTTTCAGGAGGCGTTCTATGGCTACACCTTC.

The V call is TRBV6-4, the J call TRBJ2-1; 9 nucleotides line up with TRBD1. Germline assignment: CDR1 MRHNA and CDR2 SNTAGT. The CDR3 runs 14 residues. V was clipped by 3 bases and J by 8 bases; unmatched bases: 5. CDR3: CASSEGQGSDEQFF. The CDR3 coding sequence is TGTGCCAGCAGTGAAGGACAGGGGAGCGATGAGCAGTTCTTC.